This T cell receptor beta chain is from a study of blood T cells in healthy people across ages. The CDR3 runs 15 residues. CDR1 and CDR2 (germline): LGHNA, YNFKEQ. This clonotype was seen only a few times. Since a much larger clone is just one base distant, this may be a read error. It was with a sample-barcoded 5' primer and a J-beta primer mix that a second PCR of about 6 to 12 cycles was run. Every single cDNA molecule received a tag from a template-switch adaptor with 12 random nucleotides. TCRdb used MiXCR to reprocess the 5' RACE reads, holding one entry per CDR3 protein. Here the sample spans over 600,000 distinct CDR3 sequences, roughly two fifths being singletons.

The clonotype was recovered from an elderly man in good health. The chain couples TRBV4-2 to TRBJ2-7, with D possibly being TRBD1 or TRBD2 (6 bases each). Sequencing input: blood. The CDR3 spells CVSSQWGGTTYEQYF. In DNA form, the CDR3 reads TGTGTCAGCAGCCAATGGGGCGGGACAACCTACGAGCAGTACTTC.